The 25 T cell receptor beta chains below all came from one sample that was sequenced in a study of control samples from healthy donors and cancer patients. TCRdb's table, derived via immunoSEQ multiplex PCR, lists solely in-frame clones and lacks some. The sample lists 95,000 to 150,000 clones; roughly 87% were seen once. The sample consisted of blood. These receptor sequences come from a man between 18 and 29 years old in good health.

This clone was seen just once. The CDR3 DNA is TGTGCCAGTAGGTCTGGAGGGGTATGGAGCAATCAGCCCCAGCATTTT. It translates to CASRSGGVWSNQPQHF. V is TRBV19 and J is TRBJ1-5; the D gene is possibly TRBD1 (5 bases). Germline V gene lookup returns CDR1 LNHDA and CDR2 SQIVND (reference sequence). Trimming took off 6 bases at V and 1 base at J, with 16 bases between the two ends. This CDR3 region has 16 residues.

The rearrangement joins TRBV27 to TRBJ2-7, with TRBD1 matching 10 bases. After removal of 0 bases from V and 1 base from J, the junction contained 3 bases not matched to a gene. This CDR3 comprises 16 residues. The germline V gene has CDR1 MNHEY and CDR2 SMNVEV (reference sequence). CDR3 sequence: CASSLSWTGGSYEQYF. CDR3 in DNA: TGTGCCAGCAGTTTATCATGGACAGGGGGTTCCTACGAGCAGTACTTC.

The rearrangement uses TRBV27 and TRBJ2-1, with 8 bases identical to TRBD2. Germline lookup yields CDR1 MNHEY and CDR2 SMNVEV (reference sequence). The junction had 8 bases not matched to a gene; V was cut back by 2 bases and J by 8 bases. The CDR3 consists of 15 residues. DNA for the CDR3: TGTGCCAGCAGTTTAATCGGGGGGGATTGGGATGAGCAGTTCTTC. Protein product: CASSLIGGDWDEQFF.

This chain's CDR3 is CASSHLRGTGRTDTQYF. CDR3 bases: TGTGCCAGCAGCCATTTACGTGGGACAGGCCGCACAGATACGCAGTATTTT. This chain joins TRBV14 and TRBJ2-3, with 8 nucleotides matching TRBD1. The junction had 9 bases not matched to a gene; V was cut back by 3 bases and J by 1 base. CDR3 length equals 17 residues. CDR1 SGHDN and CDR2 FVKESK come from the germline V gene.

This chain connects TRBV11-3 to TRBJ2-3, with no clear D. Trimming left V 4 bases short and J 2 bases short, with 10 bases between. CDR1 is SGHNT and CDR2 is YENEEA in the germline V gene. The CDR3 runs 14 residues. The CDR3 DNA reads as TGTGCCAGCAGCTCTGGCCAGATCACAGATACGCAGTATTTT. As protein: CASSSGQITDTQYF.

This clone ranks as medium-sized. V gene TRBV19 combines with J gene TRBJ1-1; D remains unclear. Trimming removed 7 bases from V and 3 bases from J, with 9 bases in between. The CDR3 is 12 residues long. The germline gives CDR1 LNHDA, CDR2 SQIVND (reference sequence). This CDR3 is CASNSGYTEAFF. In DNA, the CDR3 is TGTGCCAGTAACTCGGGCTACACTGAAGCTTTCTTT.

This sequence joins TRBV5-8 and TRBJ1-1; D is possibly TRBD1 (6 bases). Germline assignment: CDR1 SGHTS and CDR2 YDEGEE. V was cut by 4 bases and J by 0 bases, with 19 bases left in between. This CDR3 region has 17 residues. DNA of the CDR3: TGTGCCAGCAGCCTGTCCGGACAGCTAATCATGAACACTGAAGCTTTCTTT. It encodes CASSLSGQLIMNTEAFF.

This clone was observed a single time. V usage is TRBV5-1 and J usage is TRBJ1-1; no firm D call. This CDR3 is 13 amino acids long. Per the germline V gene, CDR1 is SGHRS and CDR2 is YFSETQ. Between the trimmed V and J ends, which lost 5 bases and 1 base, there was a span of 9 bases. This chain's CDR3 is CASRREPNTEAFF. In nucleotides, the CDR3 is TGCGCCAGCAGGCGCGAACCGAACACTGAAGCTTTCTTT.

V usage is TRBV5-1 and J usage is TRBJ1-2; TRBD1 is a possible D gene (5 bases). Trimming took 0 bases from V and 7 from J, leaving 10 bases between them. Looked up from germline, CDR1 is SGHRS and CDR2 is YFSETQ. This CDR3 comprises 13 residues. The CDR3: CASSLANRSGYTF. The CDR3 DNA is TGCGCCAGCAGCTTGGCGAACAGGTCTGGCTACACCTTC.

V and J are TRBV4-1 and TRBJ2-7; possibly TRBD1 for D (6 bases). Trimming cost V 3 bases and J 3 bases, with 21 bases left between them. There are 17 residues in the CDR3. Germline loops: CDR1 MGHRA, CDR2 YSYEKL. The CDR3 sequence: CASSHEPGQTRDYEQYF. CDR3 bases: TGCGCCAGCAGCCATGAGCCAGGACAGACCCGGGACTACGAGCAGTACTTC.

The V call is TRBV6-5, the J call TRBJ2-2, with D tentatively TRBD2 (5 bases). The V gene lost 11 bases and the J gene lost 8 bases, with 15 bases spanning the gap. CDR3 length: 12 amino acids. Germline values: CDR1 MNHEY, CDR2 SVGAGI. The CDR3 region has the DNA TGTGCCGGCCGGAGGATGCGGGGGGAGCTGTTTTTT. Its translation: CAGRRMRGELFF.

This CDR3 reads CASSQDPGVNTEAFF. CDR3 sequence (DNA): TGCGCCAGCAGCCAAGATCCCGGGGTGAACACTGAAGCTTTCTTT. The chain has TRBV4-3 and TRBJ1-1; D is uncertain. From germline, CDR1 is LGHNA and CDR2 YSLEER. The CDR3 contains 15 residues. Trimming took 0 bases from V and 0 from J, leaving 8 bases between them.

The V call is TRBV19, the J call TRBJ1-6; D may be TRBD1 (5 bases). Germline V gives CDR1 LNHDA, CDR2 SQIVND (reference sequence). CDR3 length: 16 amino acids. With 6 bases removed from V and 5 bases from J, the gap between germline ends came to 17 bases. The CDR3 DNA follows: TGTGCCAGTAGAACCGCAATAGACAGCGATAATTCACCCCTCCACTTT. It translates to CASRTAIDSDNSPLHF. The complete variable domain, with remaining parts taken from reference TRBV19 and TRBJ1-6, reads DGGITQSPKYLFRKEGQNVTLSCEQNLNHDAMYWYRQDPGQGLRLIYYSQIVNDFQKGDIAEGYSVSREKKESFPLTVTSAQKNPTAFYLCASRTAIDSDNSPLHFGNGTRLTVT.

The chain uses TRBV28 and TRBJ1-5; D not certain. Germline V lookup: CDR1 MDHEN, CDR2 SYDVKM. Between the trimmed V and J ends, which lost 2 bases and 0 bases, there was a span of 14 bases. This CDR3 contains 17 residues. CDR3 DNA sequence: TGTGCCAGCAGTTTACTGGGCTCATATTATAGCAATCAGCCCCAGCATTTT. Protein product: CASSLLGSYYSNQPQHF.

The V call is TRBV5-1, the J call TRBJ1-1; D possibly corresponds to TRBD1 (5 bases). Looked up from germline, CDR1 is SGHRS and CDR2 is YFSETQ. This CDR3 comprises 13 residues. Trimming cost V 0 bases and J 4 bases, with 7 bases left between them. The CDR3 loop is CASSLAGLTEAFF. For the CDR3, the DNA is TGCGCCAGCAGCTTGGCAGGGCTCACTGAAGCTTTCTTT.

The V and J genes are TRBV5-1 and TRBJ1-2; 7 bases map to TRBD1. The CDR3 length is 15 residues. Germline loops: CDR1 SGHRS, CDR2 YFSETQ. The trim removed 2 bases at V and 2 bases at J, leaving 6 bases unmatched. The CDR3 protein is CASSFQATGNYGYTF. The DNA for the CDR3 is TGCGCCAGCAGCTTCCAAGCGACAGGGAACTATGGCTACACCTTC. Together with reference TRBV5-1 and TRBJ1-2, the CDR3 gives the full variable domain: KAGVTQTPRYLIKTRGQQVTLSCSPISGHRSVSWYQQTPGQGLQFLFEYFSETQRNKGNFPGRFSGRQFSNSRSEMNVSTLELGDSALYLCASSFQATGNYGYTFGSGTRLTVV.

This chain connects TRBV15 to TRBJ1-4; 7 bases are shared with TRBD1. Germline V gives CDR1 LNHNV, CDR2 YYDKDF (reference sequence). Trimming at V came to 1 base and at J to 5 bases, leaving 7 bases not matched to a gene. The CDR3 contains 16 residues. The CDR3 is CATSRGGDRENEKLFF. CDR3 DNA sequence: TGTGCCACCAGCAGAGGTGGGGACAGAGAGAATGAAAAACTGTTTTTT.

V is TRBV18 and J is TRBJ2-5; D ambiguous. V gave up 6 bases and J gave up 5 bases, with 10 bases separating them. Germline values: CDR1 KGHSH, CDR2 LQKENI. The CDR3 has 12 amino acids. For the CDR3, the DNA is TGTGCCAGCTCGGTTCTGGGGGAGACCCAGTACTTC. Translated: CASSVLGETQYF.

V and J are TRBV9 and TRBJ2-1; TRBD2 matches at 7 bases. Trimming took 2 bases from V and 4 from J; bases not matched to a gene: 9. CDR3 size: 16 residues. Germline V lookup: CDR1 SGDLS, CDR2 YYNGEE. Here the CDR3 reads CASSVSMLADYNEQFF. CDR3 coding DNA: TGTGCCAGCAGCGTCTCAATGCTAGCGGATTACAATGAGCAGTTCTTC.

The V gene is TRBV19, the J gene TRBJ1-2, with a tentative D call TRBD1 (5 bases). The CDR3 is 13 residues long. The V end was cut by 6 bases, the J end by 6 bases, with 14 bases between. The germline gives CDR1 LNHDA, CDR2 SQIVND (reference sequence). This CDR3 reads CASSGDGDNGYTF. CDR3 nucleotides: TGTGCCAGTAGCGGGGACGGTGACAATGGCTACACCTTC.

This rearrangement joins TRBV14 to TRBJ2-5; a possible D gene is TRBD2 (5 bases). The CDR3 contains 12 residues. V gave up 5 bases and J gave up 5 bases, with 9 bases separating them. Germline CDR1 SGHDN, CDR2 FVKESK. DNA of the CDR3: TGTGCCAGCAGCTTAAGAGGGGAGACCCAGTACTTC. It translates to CASSLRGETQYF.

This chain joins TRBV9 and TRBJ2-4; D tentatively fits TRBD1 or TRBD2 (5 bases each). Trimming shortened V by 4 bases and J by 5 bases, and 19 bases separated the two germline ends. In germline, CDR1 is SGDLS, CDR2 YYNGEE. This CDR3 region has 16 residues. The CDR3 spells CASSPRGRVDENIQYF. The CDR3 DNA follows: TGTGCCAGCAGCCCTCGGGGCAGGGTGGATGAAAACATTCAGTACTTC.

The chain carries TRBV18 and TRBJ1-5; 8 bases match TRBD1. The germline CDR1 and CDR2 sequences are KGHSH and LQKENI. V was clipped by 3 bases and J by 4 bases; unmatched bases: 8. CDR3 size: 16 residues. The CDR3 reads CASSPTRDRQNQPQHF. CDR3 bases: TGTGCCAGCTCACCTACACGGGACAGGCAAAATCAGCCCCAGCATTTT.

This clone was picked up one time. At one end, the junction sequence differs from germline, possibly due to a read error. The rearrangement links TRBV4-1 to TRBJ2-1, with TRBD2 matching over 8 bases. This CDR3 region has 18 residues. Germline V gene sequence: CDR1 MGHRA, CDR2 YSYEKL. In DNA form, the CDR3 reads TGCGCCAGCAGCGTCGGTATCGGAAATAGCGGGACCTATAATGAGCAGTTCTTC. It is translated as CASSVGIGNSGTYNEQFF.

V usage is TRBV6-5 and J usage is TRBJ1-2; possible D gene TRBD1, 6 bases. Between the trimmed V and J ends, which lost 3 bases and 4 bases, there was a span of 15 bases. CDR1 is MNHEY and CDR2 is SVGAGI in the germline V gene. The CDR3 has 15 residues. This CDR3 is CASSYTKTGRYGYTF. CDR3 DNA: TGTGCCAGCAGTTATACAAAGACAGGCCGCTATGGCTACACCTTC.